These T cell receptor beta chains were read from a single sample in a study of blood T cell repertoires in COVID-19. Here immunoSEQ multiplex PCR was the method, and the copy in TCRdb shows in-frame clones only, minus some. The sample shows about 250,000 clones, about 73% of them seen only once. Sequencing was carried out using peripheral blood. These TCRs come from a woman aged 80 or over with acute or convalescent COVID-19. The CDR3 runs from the conserved cysteine through the conserved F or W. The D gene is left open where the match is weak. The size entry is marked missing in some rows and otherwise reads once, few, many or a size class.

>-|TRBJ1-1|TRBV2|TRBD1
CASSETGGARIAFF
TGTGCCAGCAGTGAGACAGGGGGCGCACGTATCGCTTTCTTT
>few|TRBJ2-7|TRBV10-1|-
CASSESGSSYEQYF
TGCGCCAGCAGTGAGTCGGGCAGTTCCTACGAGCAGTACTTC
>-|TRBJ2-5|TRBV11-2|-
CASSLGGTYQETQYF
TGTGCCAGCAGCTTAGGTGGGACATACCAAGAGACCCAGTACTTC
>-|TRBJ2-1|TRBV6-5|TRBD1
CASRSQGAYNEQFF
TGTGCCAGCAGGTCTCAGGGGGCGTACAATGAGCAGTTCTTC
>-|TRBJ1-5|TRBV19|-
CASQNRDNYQPQHF
TGTGCCAGTCAGAACCGGGACAATTATCAGCCCCAGCATTTT
>few|TRBJ2-7|TRBV27|-
CASRSRSSYEQYF
TGTGCCAGCCGCAGTCGAAGCTCCTACGAGCAGTACTTC
>-|TRBJ2-1|TRBV19|TRBD2
CASTVGRVGLNEQFF
TGTGCCAGTACCGTAGGGAGGGTCGGACTCAATGAGCAGTTCTTC
>-|TRBJ2-2|TRBV12-3/TRBV12-4|-
CASSSTGPGELFF
TGTGCCAGCAGTTCTACAGGGCCCGGGGAGCTGTTTTTT
>-|TRBJ2-7|TRBV21-1|-
CASSCARTGVWCKQYF
TGTGCCAGCAGCTGCGCCCGGACAGGGGTTTGGTGCAAGCAGTACTTC
>few|TRBJ1-1|TRBV29-1|TRBD1
CSAEGQLNTEAFF
TGCAGCGCGGAGGGACAGTTGAACACTGAAGCTTTCTTT
>-|TRBJ2-3|TRBV5-1|-
CASSAQFTDTQYF
TGCGCCAGCAGCGCCCAGTTCACAGATACGCAGTATTTT
>-|TRBJ1-3|TRBV12-3/TRBV12-4|-
CASSRISGNTIYF
TGTGCCAGCAGCCGTATCTCTGGAAACACCATATATTTT
>few|TRBJ2-4|TRBV29-1|TRBD1
CSAGTGGAGAKNIQYF
TGCAGCGCCGGGACAGGGGGCGCGGGGGCCAAAAACATTCAGTACTTC
>-|TRBJ2-7|TRBV6-6|-
CASSWEVTAGEQYF
TGTGCCAGCAGTTGGGAGGTGACGGCGGGCGAGCAGTACTTC
>-|TRBJ2-3|TRBV4-3|TRBD2
CASSHSRGGTDTQYF
TGCGCCAGCAGCCATAGTCGGGGGGGCACAGATACGCAGTATTTT
>-|TRBJ1-1|TRBV19|TRBD1
CASTGTGGMNTEAFF
TGTGCCAGTACCGGGACAGGGGGCATGAACACTGAAGCTTTCTTT
>-|TRBJ2-3|TRBV3-1/TRBV3-2|TRBD2
CASSRTGRGAVDTQYF
TGTGCCAGCAGCCGGACCGGGCGGGGGGCGGTAGATACGCAGTATTTT
>-|TRBJ1-5|TRBV5-1|-
CASSLTGNSNQPQHF
TGCGCCAGCAGCTTGACAGGTAATAGCAATCAGCCCCAGCATTTT
>-|TRBJ1-4|TRBV30|-
CAWSAVEKLFF
TGTGCCTGGAGTGCAGTTGAAAAACTGTTTTTT
>-|TRBJ2-7|TRBV5-1|TRBD1
CASSLEPGQGAYEQYF
TGCGCCAGCAGCTTGGAGCCGGGACAGGGGGCCTACGAGCAGTACTTC
>few|TRBJ1-1|TRBV6-2/TRBV6-3|-
CASSFEGFNTEAFF
TGTGCCAGCAGCTTCGAGGGCTTTAACACTGAAGCTTTCTTT
>-|TRBJ1-6|TRBV27|-
CASSFDRSGPLHF
TGTGCCAGCAGTTTCGACAGATCGGGACCCCTCCACTTT
>-|TRBJ1-5|TRBV18|-
CASSPTPGEYQPQHF
TGTGCCAGCTCCCCTACTCCGGGGGAGTATCAGCCCCAGCATTTT
>-|TRBJ1-1|TRBV5-6|TRBD1
CASSSGQVNTEAFF
TGTGCCAGCAGCTCGGGACAGGTGAACACTGAAGCTTTCTTT
>-|TRBJ2-7|TRBV5-1|TRBD2
CASSYSSSGEQYF
TGCGCCAGCAGCTACTCCTCTAGCGGCGAGCAGTACTTC
>-|TRBJ2-5|TRBV5-1|TRBD2
CASRTSGRGETQYF
TGCGCCAGCAGGACTAGCGGGAGAGGGGAGACCCAGTACTTC
>few|TRBJ2-7|TRBV5-4|-
CASSSGETYEQYF
TGTGCCAGCAGCTCCGGTGAGACCTACGAGCAGTACTTC
>many|TRBJ1-1|TRBV10-3|-
CAISEGQNTEAFF
TGTGCCATCAGTGAGGGACAGAACACTGAAGCTTTCTTT
>-|TRBJ2-3|TRBV3-1/TRBV3-2|-
CASSRADTQYF
TGTGCCAGCAGCCGAGCAGATACGCAGTATTTT
>-|TRBJ2-2|TRBV6-5|-
CASRSGEWTTGELFF
TGTGCCAGCAGGTCGGGTGAATGGACTACCGGGGAGCTGTTTTTT
>few|TRBJ1-2|TRBV6-5|-
CASSYDSRSYGYTF
TGTGCCAGCAGTTATGACTCTCGGTCCTATGGCTACACCTTC
>-|TRBJ1-6|TRBV27|TRBD1
CASRTGQDNSPLHF
TGTGCCAGCAGAACAGGACAGGATAATTCACCCCTCCACTTT
>-|TRBJ2-2|TRBV2|-
CASRSEVHTGELFF
TGTGCCAGCAGGTCAGAAGTACACACCGGGGAGCTGTTTTTT
>-|TRBJ2-5|TRBV7-9|TRBD1
CASSLEPGQQETQYF
TGTGCCAGCAGCCTGGAGCCGGGACAGCAAGAGACCCAGTACTTC
>-|TRBJ1-6|TRBV19|-
CASSTEDSQEAPLHF
TGTGCCAGTAGTACCGAGGACAGTCAGGAAGCACCCCTCCACTTT
>-|TRBJ2-1|TRBV28|TRBD1
CASNDRGYEQFF
TGTGCCAGCAACGACAGGGGTTATGAGCAGTTCTTC
>-|TRBJ2-3|TRBV5-3|TRBD2
CARSLALAGRDTQYF
TGTGCCAGAAGCTTGGCTCTAGCGGGACGCGATACGCAGTATTTT
>-|TRBJ1-3|TRBV27|-
CASSLSRPGVGNTIYF
TGTGCCAGCAGTTTATCCCGGCCGGGGGTGGGAAACACCATATATTTT
>once|TRBJ1-6|TRBV2|-
CASKEPGATF
TGTGCCAGCAAGGAGCCAGGGGCTACCTTT
>-|TRBJ1-2|TRBV6-2/TRBV6-3|-
CASSTSAGSYGYTF
-
>-|TRBJ1-6|TRBV19|-
CASSIDGSSYNSPLHF
TGTGCCAGTAGTATTGACGGGAGCTCCTATAATTCACCCCTCCACTTT